The 29 T cell receptor beta chains presented below share a single source sample, sequenced in a study of OX40 agonist ivuxolimab in advanced cancers. TCRdb's table, derived via immunoSEQ multiplex PCR, lists solely in-frame clones and lacks some. This table holds tens of thousands of clones, over 70% found once. The material sequenced was CD4+ or CD8+ T cells sorted from blood, taken in a trial of the OX40 agonist ivuxolimab. The receptors were gathered from an adult with an advanced solid tumor such as melanoma, head and neck, liver or kidney cancer.

This clone was recorded only once. The chain recombines TRBV5-1 with TRBJ2-7; the D is unclear. This CDR3 spans 13 amino acids. Germline V gene lookup returns CDR1 SGHRS and CDR2 YFSETQ. V shed 0 bases and J shed 0 bases, with 4 bases lying between them. In DNA, the CDR3 is TGCGCCAGCAGCTTGGGAAACTCCTACGAGCAGTACTTC. Translating gives CASSLGNSYEQYF.

The J gene is TRBJ1-1, the V gene TRBV2; TRBD1 is a possible D gene (5 bases). Germline lookup yields CDR1 SNHLY and CDR2 FYNNEI. The ends were cut back, 2 bases at V and 4 bases at J, with 14 bases in the middle. There are 15 residues in the CDR3. This chain's CDR3 is CASSEKGLSGTEAFF. In DNA, the CDR3 is TGTGCCAGCAGTGAAAAGGGACTGTCGGGCACTGAAGCTTTCTTT. The whole variable domain, filled in from reference TRBV2 and TRBJ1-1, reads EPEVTQTPSHQVTQMGQEVILRCVPISNHLYFYWYRQILGQKVEFLVSFYNNEISEKSEIFDDQFSVERPDGSNFTLKIRSTKLEDSAMYFCASSEKGLSGTEAFFGQGTRLTVV.

In regard to this clone: The conserved final phenylalanine or tryptophan is absent from the CDR3, which likely points to a read error. The chain carries TRBV7-9 and TRBJ2-7; TRBD2 is a possible D gene (6 bases). This CDR3 has 13 residues. Germline loops: CDR1 SEHNR, CDR2 FQNEAQ (reference sequence). V was cut by 4 bases and J by 6 bases, with 13 bases left in between. The CDR3 region has the DNA TGTGCCAGCAGCTCCTCCGGCGGGGCCGAGCAGTACTAC. This encodes CASSSSGGAEQYY.

J is TRBJ1-2 and V is TRBV6-5; a possible D gene is TRBD1 (6 bases). V was trimmed by 6 bases and J by 5 bases, leaving 13 bases between them. From germline, CDR1 is MNHEY and CDR2 SVGAGI. CDR3 length: 13 amino acids. DNA for the CDR3: TGTGCCAGCAGGGGGGCAGGTCCATATGGCTACACCTTC. This codes for CASRGAGPYGYTF.

The chain recombines TRBV7-3 with TRBJ2-2, with a tentative D call TRBD2 (6 bases). The CDR3 covers 15 residues. V was pared by 4 bases and J by 3 bases, with 12 bases between. Germline V gene lookup returns CDR1 SGHTA and CDR2 FQGTGA. The CDR3 bases are TGTGCCAGCAGCTCCCGTAGCGGCGACACCGGGGAGCTGTTTTTT. This codes for CASSSRSGDTGELFF. Based on the CDR3 plus reference TRBV7-3 and TRBJ2-2, the full variable domain is GAGVSQTPSNKVTEKGKYVELRCDPISGHTALYWYRQSLGQGPEFLIYFQGTGAADDSGLPNDRFFAVRPEGSVSTLKIQRTERGDSAVYLCASSSRSGDTGELFFGEGSRLTVL.

V gene TRBV19 combines with J gene TRBJ2-7; the match to TRBD1 covers 12 bases. Trimming cost V 5 bases and J 6 bases; bases outside gene matches: 11. The CDR3 contains 16 residues. Per germline, CDR1 LNHDA and CDR2 SQIVND (reference sequence). The CDR3 reads CASSPGPGTGGSEQYF. CDR3 nucleotides: TGTGCCAGTAGTCCCGGCCCCGGGACAGGGGGCTCCGAGCAGTACTTC. The variable domain in full, with the rest retrieved from reference TRBV19 and TRBJ2-7, is DGGITQSPKYLFRKEGQNVTLSCEQNLNHDAMYWYRQDPGQGLRLIYYSQIVNDFQKGDIAEGYSVSREKKESFPLTVTSAQKNPTAFYLCASSPGPGTGGSEQYFGPGTRLTVT.

The chain couples TRBV6-1 to TRBJ2-7; no reliable D call. There are 15 residues in the CDR3. Looked up from germline, CDR1 is MNHNS and CDR2 is SASEGT. V lost 3 bases, J lost 0 bases, and 12 bases lay in between. The CDR3 here is CASSDRPLSSYEQYF. The CDR3, as DNA: TGTGCCAGCAGTGATAGGCCCCTTAGCTCCTACGAGCAGTACTTC.

CDR3 coding DNA: TGTGCCAGCAGCCCCCACGGTCTTCCCACAGATACGCAGTATTTT. Translating gives CASSPHGLPTDTQYF. The rearrangement uses TRBV11-2 and TRBJ2-3; D remains ambiguous. V shed 5 bases and J shed 2 bases, with 14 bases lying between them. The CDR3 covers 15 residues. Looked up from germline, CDR1 is SGHAT and CDR2 is FQNNGV.

V gene TRBV6-5 combines with J gene TRBJ1-1; D is unresolved. Trimming shortened V by 2 bases and J by 5 bases, and 18 bases separated the two germline ends. The CDR3 sequence is 16 residues long. CDR1 is MNHEY and CDR2 is SVGAGI in the germline V gene. Here the CDR3 reads CASSYDRTGGRTEAFF. CDR3 in DNA: TGTGCCAGCAGTTACGATCGGACGGGCGGACGGACTGAAGCTTTCTTT.

The rearrangement links TRBV19 to TRBJ2-7, with 9 positions matching TRBD1. V trimming: 1 base; J trimming: 2 bases; junction bases outside the gene matches: 3. CDR1 is LNHDA, CDR2 SQIVND, per germline (reference sequence). This CDR3 comprises 15 residues. The CDR3 sequence: CASSIVHRGPYEQYF. As DNA, the CDR3 is TGTGCCAGTAGTATAGTCCACAGGGGGCCCTACGAGCAGTACTTC. Full variable domain (remainder filled in from reference TRBV19 and TRBJ2-7): DGGITQSPKYLFRKEGQNVTLSCEQNLNHDAMYWYRQDPGQGLRLIYYSQIVNDFQKGDIAEGYSVSREKKESFPLTVTSAQKNPTAFYLCASSIVHRGPYEQYFGPGTRLTVT.

The J gene is TRBJ1-1, the V gene TRBV16; 9 nucleotides match TRBD1. Losses at the gene ends were 5 bases for V and 4 bases for J; bases not matched to a gene: 5. The CDR3 contains 14 residues. The germline V gene has CDR1 KGHSY and CDR2 FQNENV. The CDR3 DNA reads TGTGCCAGCAGCGACAGGGGGTTCAGCACTGAAGCTTTCTTT. This translates into CASSDRGFSTEAFF.

This sequence joins TRBV5-1 and TRBJ2-5; 11 bases fit TRBD2. V dropped 4 bases and J dropped 5; count of bases not matched to a gene: 4. Germline CDR1 and CDR2: SGHRS and YFSETQ. The CDR3 has 14 amino acids. The CDR3 reads CASSGTSGGETQYF. CDR3 in DNA: TGCGCCAGCAGCGGGACTAGCGGAGGGGAGACCCAGTACTTC.

The DNA of the CDR3 is TGCGCCAGCAGTGAGGGCCGCAGCTCCTACAATGAGCAGTTCTTC. It encodes CASSEGRSSYNEQFF. The rearrangement uses TRBV10-2 and TRBJ2-1; D is uncertain. Germline V gene lookup returns CDR1 WSHSY and CDR2 SAAADI. The V gene lost 2 bases and the J gene lost 0 bases, with 8 bases spanning the gap. The CDR3 spans 15 residues.

The chain employs TRBV9 and TRBJ1-2; 9 nucleotides agree with TRBD1. Germline CDR1 is SGDLS and CDR2 is YYNGEE. The CDR3 runs to 18 residues. V was pared by 3 bases and J by 1 base, with 13 bases of the junction left unmatched. CDR3 sequence (DNA): TGTGCCAGCAGCGCCACCGGGACAGGGTATGCGGTTAACTATGGCTACACCTTC. It yields the protein CASSATGTGYAVNYGYTF.

CDR3 in DNA: TGTGCCAGTAGCAAACGACAGGGCCACGAGCAGTACTTC. It is translated as CASSKRQGHEQYF. This rearrangement joins TRBV19 to TRBJ2-7; 7 bases line up with TRBD1. The ends lost 6 bases at V and 5 bases at J; junction bases unmatched: 7. Germline V gene lookup returns CDR1 LNHDA and CDR2 SQIVND (reference sequence). The CDR3 length is 13 residues.

The V gene is TRBV9, the J gene TRBJ2-1; 8 bases match TRBD1. The CDR3 length is 15 residues. CDR1 and CDR2 from the germline V gene are SGDLS and YYNGEE. V shed 3 bases, J shed 8 bases, and the junction held 10 bases outside the gene matches. Written as DNA, the CDR3 is TGTGCCAGCAGCGCGACAGGGGTCGAAGGCGATGAGCAGTTCTTC. It translates to CASSATGVEGDEQFF. Using reference TRBV9 and TRBJ2-1 for the parts outside the CDR3, the full variable domain is DSGVTQTPKHLITATGQRVTLRCSPRSGDLSVYWYQQSLDQGLQFLIQYYNGEERAKGNILERFSAQQFPDLHSELNLSSLELGDSALYFCASSATGVEGDEQFFGPGTRLTVL.

CDR3 sequence: CASSHRTSGVDEQFF. DNA of the CDR3: TGTGCCAGCAGCCATCGGACTAGCGGGGTTGATGAGCAGTTCTTC. This chain connects TRBV16 to TRBJ2-1; 12 bases map to TRBD2. With V trimmed by 3 bases and J by 8 bases, 5 bases remained unmatched. CDR1 KGHSY and CDR2 FQNENV come from the germline V gene. The CDR3 is made up of 15 amino acids.

The J gene is TRBJ2-3, the V gene TRBV6-5; TRBD2 might be the D (6 bases). The germline gives CDR1 MNHEY, CDR2 SVGAGI. Trimming shortened V by 6 bases and J by 6 bases, and 13 bases separated the two germline ends. CDR3 length: 13 amino acids. This CDR3 reads CASSAGLSDTQYF. Here the CDR3 DNA reads TGTGCCAGCAGCGCCGGACTATCGGATACGCAGTATTTT.

The V and J genes are TRBV7-9 and TRBJ2-7; no clear D gene. Germline assignment: CDR1 SEHNR and CDR2 FQNEAQ (reference sequence). This CDR3 comprises 13 residues. V was shortened by 2 bases and J by 6 bases, with 11 bases between the two germline ends. The DNA of the CDR3 is TGTGCCAGCAGCTTACCCCTGTTCCCCGAGCAGTACTTC. Translation: CASSLPLFPEQYF.

The chain combines TRBV28 with TRBJ1-6; D unclear. CDR1 and CDR2 (germline): MDHEN, SYDVKM. The CDR3 is made up of 14 amino acids. The ends were cut back, 4 bases at V and 4 bases at J, with 8 bases in the middle. The CDR3 reads CASSSGLYNSPLHF. The CDR3 bases are TGTGCCAGCAGTTCCGGGTTATATAATTCACCCCTCCACTTT.

This sequence joins TRBV7-6 and TRBJ2-1, with D tentatively TRBD2 (6 bases). The ends were cut back, 1 base at V and 3 bases at J, with 19 bases in the middle. The V gene's germline CDR1 is SGHVS and CDR2 FNYEAQ. The CDR3 is 18 residues long. CDR3 in DNA: TGTGCCAGCAGCTTAGTTGGCGGGAAACATACCCTCTACAATGAGCAGTTCTTC. This translates into CASSLVGGKHTLYNEQFF.

The V and J genes are TRBV6-9 and TRBJ1-5; D is uncertain. There are 13 residues in the CDR3. Germline V gene data show CDR1 as MNHGY and CDR2 as SVAAGI. Trimming removed 3 bases from V and 7 bases from J, with 10 bases in between. This CDR3 reads CASSYQFGQPQHF. CDR3 bases: TGTGCCAGCAGTTACCAGTTTGGACAGCCCCAGCATTTT.

The genes are TRBV6-5 and TRBJ2-7; 7 bases match TRBD1. The CDR3 has 15 residues. J gave up 2 bases and V 5 bases, and 9 bases lay outside the gene matches. From germline, CDR1 is MNHEY and CDR2 SVGAGI. The CDR3 region has the DNA TGTGCCAGCAGTCACGATGACAGGGTTACCTACGAGCAGTACTTC. Protein product: CASSHDDRVTYEQYF.

The rearrangement links TRBV6-6 to TRBJ2-1; TRBD2 matches at 11 bases. The V segment lost 5 bases and the J segment 9 bases; nucleotides outside the gene matches: 6. The germline gives CDR1 MNHNY, CDR2 SVGAGI (reference sequence). The CDR3 is made up of 14 amino acids. CDR3 nucleotide sequence: TGTGCCAGCAGTCTCCAGACTAGCGGGATTGAGCAGTTCTTC. Its protein product is CASSLQTSGIEQFF.

The J gene is TRBJ2-3, the V gene TRBV5-1, with D unresolved. Germline V lookup: CDR1 SGHRS, CDR2 YFSETQ. Trimming left V 0 bases short and J 6 bases short, with 11 bases between. The CDR3 sequence is 14 residues long. The CDR3: CASSLGQPGDTQYF. Written as DNA, the CDR3 is TGCGCCAGCAGCTTGGGGCAGCCCGGGGATACGCAGTATTTT. Based on the CDR3 plus reference TRBV5-1 and TRBJ2-3, the full variable domain is KAGVTQTPRYLIKTRGQQVTLSCSPISGHRSVSWYQQTPGQGLQFLFEYFSETQRNKGNFPGRFSGRQFSNSRSEMNVSTLELGDSALYLCASSLGQPGDTQYFGPGTRLTVL.

The V gene is TRBV28, the J gene TRBJ2-3; D may correspond to TRBD1 or TRBD2 (5 bases each). This CDR3 spans 13 amino acids. Trimming took 6 bases from V and 6 from J, leaving 13 bases between them. Germline V lookup: CDR1 MDHEN, CDR2 SYDVKM. CDR3 DNA sequence: TGTGCCAGCAGCCGAGGGGCTGGGGATACGCAGTATTTT. The encoded protein is CASSRGAGDTQYF.

The J gene is TRBJ1-1, the V gene TRBV6-1; no clear D. Germline V gene sequence: CDR1 MNHNS, CDR2 SASEGT. V lost 5 bases and J lost 0, with 7 bases in between. The CDR3 is 13 residues long. CDR3 nucleotides: TGTGCCAGCAGTTCCCTAGTGAACACTGAAGCTTTCTTT. It translates to CASSSLVNTEAFF.

This chain connects TRBV5-1 to TRBJ2-1; D call uncertain. Germline-derived CDR1 and CDR2 are SGHRS and YFSETQ. Trimming stripped 0 bases from V and 0 bases from J, with 10 bases between. CDR3 size: 16 residues. The CDR3 nucleotides are TGCGCCAGCAGCTTGGTACGGCCGAGCTCCTACAATGAGCAGTTCTTC. Residues: CASSLVRPSSYNEQFF.

In this sample, this clone turned up once. The chain carries TRBV10-2 and TRBJ1-3; 7 bases match TRBD1. The V gene's germline CDR1 is WSHSY and CDR2 SAAADI. This CDR3 has 16 amino acids. The V gene end was trimmed by 10 bases and the J gene end by 0 bases; junction bases not matched to a gene: 12. The CDR3 reads CATGPYDRDSGNTIYF. CDR3 DNA: TGCGCCACCGGGCCATATGACAGGGACTCTGGAAACACCATATATTTT.